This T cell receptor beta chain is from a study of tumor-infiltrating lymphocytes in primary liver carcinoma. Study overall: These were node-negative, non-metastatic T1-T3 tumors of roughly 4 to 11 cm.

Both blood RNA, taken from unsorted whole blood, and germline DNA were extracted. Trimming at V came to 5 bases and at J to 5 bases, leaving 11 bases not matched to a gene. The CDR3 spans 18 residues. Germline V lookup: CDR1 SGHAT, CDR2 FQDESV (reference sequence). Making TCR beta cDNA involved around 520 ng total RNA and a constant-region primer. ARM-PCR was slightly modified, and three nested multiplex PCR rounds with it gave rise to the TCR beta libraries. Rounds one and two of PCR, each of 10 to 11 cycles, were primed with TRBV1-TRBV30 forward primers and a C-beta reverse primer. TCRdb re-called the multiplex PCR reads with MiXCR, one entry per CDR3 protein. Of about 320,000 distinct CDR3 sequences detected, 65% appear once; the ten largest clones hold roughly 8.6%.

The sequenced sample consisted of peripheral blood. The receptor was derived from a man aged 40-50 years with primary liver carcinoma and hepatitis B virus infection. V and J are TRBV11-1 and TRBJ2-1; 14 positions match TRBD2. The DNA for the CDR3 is TGTGCCAGCAGCCGGGGACTAGCGGGAGTTTTGACCCACAATGAGCAGTTCTTC. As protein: CASSRGLAGVLTHNEQFF.